This T cell receptor (beta chain) was retrieved from a study of blood T cell repertoires in COVID-19. Background on the study: Donors in the United States, Italy and Spain gave samples during acute or convalescent COVID-19. The cDNA or gDNA used as material had been derived from T cells, B-cell-depleted T cells, or PBMCs.

The ends lost 5 bases at V and 7 bases at J; junction bases unmatched: 4. The CDR3 extends over 13 amino acids. CDR1 and CDR2 from the germline V gene are SGHTA and FQGTGA. Per the original methods: By means of reference gene primer amplification, nucleated cell counts were estimated. Some clones are missing from TCRdb's copy, which holds only in-frame ones; the method was immunoSEQ multiplex PCR. D and trimming come from the DNA, and the V and J calls and clone size come from that table. Of over 150,000 clones detected, approximately 86% appear once; the ten largest clones hold roughly 8.7%. This clone came up once.

The sample was peripheral blood. The receptor was isolated from a man aged 50-60 years with active or convalescent COVID-19. The chain employs TRBV7-3 and TRBJ1-2; TRBD1 agrees at 10 bases. CDR3 nucleotide sequence: TGTGCCAGCAGCAAGACAGGGGGCATTGGCTACACCTTC. It translates to CASSKTGGIGYTF.